Presented here are 14 T cell receptor beta chains from one specimen sequenced in a study of a mutant IDH1 vaccine in newly diagnosed glioma. TCRdb keeps only in-frame clones here, not all; method: immunoSEQ multiplex PCR. The sample comprises 31,000 or so clones, roughly 84% of which are singletons, and less than 30% rests with the top ten. Their recognized antigens are unknown. The time point denotes: week 47, end of study. What each vaccine dose contained was 300 ug of mutant IDH1 20-mer peptide, accompanied by topical imiquimod. This sample comprised PBMCs, obtained from a glioma patient whose treatment included an IDH1 peptide vaccine. Receptors were obtained from a man aged 30 to 45 with glioma.

This clone was seen a single time. Here the CDR3 DNA reads TGCAGCGTAGCTAGGACAGGGGTCTCCTACGAGCAGTACTTC. This encodes CSVARTGVSYEQYF. The V gene is TRBV29-1, the J gene TRBJ2-7; 9 bases are a match to TRBD1. V shed 6 bases and J 0 bases; nucleotides not matched to a gene: 6. CDR1 is SQVTM and CDR2 is ANQGSEA in the germline V gene. This CDR3 region has 14 residues.

The genes are TRBV7-6 and TRBJ1-4, with 8 bases matching TRBD1. The CDR3 runs to 14 residues. Losses at the gene ends were 1 base for V and 7 bases for J; bases not matched to a gene: 2. Germline values: CDR1 SGHVS, CDR2 FNYEAQ. The CDR3 loop reads CASSLGTGREKLFF. The CDR3 DNA sequence: TGTGCCAGCAGCTTAGGGACAGGGCGTGAAAAACTGTTTTTT.

This chain uses TRBV9 with TRBJ2-1; unclear D gene. The CDR3 runs to 17 residues. CDR1 and CDR2 (germline): SGDLS, YYNGEE. Deletions cut 0 bases from V and 0 bases from J, with 13 bases between. CDR3 coding DNA: TGTGCCAGCAGCGTAGTTGATTCGGTGAGCTCCTACAATGAGCAGTTCTTC. This sequence encodes CASSVVDSVSSYNEQFF.

This chain connects TRBV9 to TRBJ1-3; D is undetermined. V was shortened by 0 bases and J by 2 bases, with 6 bases between the two germline ends. Germline V gene sequence: CDR1 SGDLS, CDR2 YYNGEE. The CDR3 runs 14 residues. The CDR3 reads CASSVEGTGNTIYF. CDR3 coding DNA: TGTGCCAGCAGCGTAGAAGGGACTGGAAACACCATATATTTT. Drawing the rest from reference TRBV9 and TRBJ1-3, the complete variable domain is DSGVTQTPKHLITATGQRVTLRCSPRSGDLSVYWYQQSLDQGLQFLIQYYNGEERAKGNILERFSAQQFPDLHSELNLSSLELGDSALYFCASSVEGTGNTIYFGEGSWLTVV.

This clone was recorded only once. The CDR3 bases are TGTGCCAGCAGCGTAGCGGGAGGGGGCGCAAATGAAAAACTGTTTTTT. This codes for CASSVAGGGANEKLFF. The V and J genes are TRBV9 and TRBJ1-4; 7 bases fit TRBD1. V gave up 0 bases and J gave up 5 bases; unmatched junction bases: 7. Germline assignment: CDR1 SGDLS and CDR2 YYNGEE. The CDR3 sequence is 16 residues long. Full variable domain (outside the CDR3, taken from reference TRBV9 and TRBJ1-4): DSGVTQTPKHLITATGQRVTLRCSPRSGDLSVYWYQQSLDQGLQFLIQYYNGEERAKGNILERFSAQQFPDLHSELNLSSLELGDSALYFCASSVAGGGANEKLFFGSGTQLSVL.

The genes are TRBV11-2 and TRBJ2-5; tentatively, D is TRBD1 or TRBD2 (5 bases each). Germline lookup yields CDR1 SGHAT and CDR2 FQNNGV. Trimming took 2 bases from V and 4 from J, leaving 14 bases between them. The CDR3 totals 15 residues. CDR3 amino acids: CASSLSSGATETQYF. CDR3 bases: TGTGCCAGCAGCTTATCCTCCGGGGCCACAGAGACCCAGTACTTC.

J is TRBJ1-1 and V is TRBV19; tentative D call: TRBD1 (5 bases). This CDR3 contains 13 residues. CDR1 and CDR2 from the germline V gene are LNHDA and SQIVND (reference sequence). V lost 7 bases and J 5 bases, leaving 14 bases between the germline ends. CDR3 nucleotide sequence: TGTGCCAGTACCCCAGCAGGGCTTACTGAAGCTTTCTTT. It is translated as CASTPAGLTEAFF.

This sequence joins TRBV11-3 and TRBJ1-1; no firm D call. Germline CDR1 reads SGHNT; CDR2 reads YENEEA. CDR3 length: 13 residues. Trimming shortened V by 5 bases and J by 2 bases, and 9 bases separated the two germline ends. The CDR3 coding sequence is TGTGCCAGCAGCCTACAGAGTAACACTGAAGCTTTCTTT. It is translated as CASSLQSNTEAFF.

The chain carries TRBV5-1 and TRBJ2-7, with unresolved D. Looked up from germline, CDR1 is SGHRS and CDR2 is YFSETQ. The CDR3 totals 14 residues. V lost 3 bases and J 9 bases, leaving 19 bases between the germline ends. The CDR3 loop reads CASSSITMGPGQYF. The DNA of the CDR3 is TGCGCCAGCAGCTCCATAACGATGGGCCCCGGGCAGTACTTC.

V gene TRBV5-4 combines with J gene TRBJ2-3; 7 bases match TRBD2. Germline V lookup: CDR1 SGHNT, CDR2 YYREEE (reference sequence). V was clipped by 1 base and J by 3 bases; unmatched bases: 8. The CDR3 is 16 residues long. The DNA for the CDR3 is TGTGCCAGCAGCTTGAAGGCGGGAGAGGTAACAGATACGCAGTATTTT. Residues: CASSLKAGEVTDTQYF.

The CDR3 loop is CASSGGAGSQETQYF. In DNA form, the CDR3 reads TGTGCCAGCAGCGGAGGGGCTGGGAGTCAAGAGACCCAGTACTTC. The V gene is TRBV9, the J gene TRBJ2-5, with D tentatively TRBD1 or TRBD2 (5 bases each). Between the trimmed V and J ends, which lost 3 bases and 2 bases, there was a span of 14 bases. The CDR3 runs 15 residues. The germline gives CDR1 SGDLS, CDR2 YYNGEE. The complete variable domain, with remaining parts taken from reference TRBV9 and TRBJ2-5, reads DSGVTQTPKHLITATGQRVTLRCSPRSGDLSVYWYQQSLDQGLQFLIQYYNGEERAKGNILERFSAQQFPDLHSELNLSSLELGDSALYFCASSGGAGSQETQYFGPGTRLLVL.

The CDR3 sequence is CASSRDNYGYTF. The CDR3 DNA is TGCGCCAGCAGCCGGGACAACTATGGCTACACCTTC. The gene calls are TRBV5-1 and TRBJ1-2; possibly TRBD1 for D (5 bases). The ends were cut back, 4 bases at V and 2 bases at J, with 6 bases in the middle. The CDR3 loop spans 12 amino acids. Germline values: CDR1 SGHRS, CDR2 YFSETQ.

This chain uses TRBV5-5 with TRBJ1-1, with TRBD1 as a possible D gene (6 bases). CDR3 size: 14 residues. V dropped 4 bases and J dropped 5 bases, with 15 bases sitting between them. From germline, CDR1 is SGHKS and CDR2 YYEKEE (reference sequence). The CDR3 DNA follows: TGTGCCAGCAGCACAAATACCCAGGGGACTGAAGCTTTCTTT. Translation gives CASSTNTQGTEAFF. The entire variable domain, with the rest obtained from reference TRBV5-5 and TRBJ1-1, is as follows: DAGVTQSPTHLIKTRGQQVTLRCSPISGHKSVSWYQQVLGQGPQFIFQYYEKEERGRGNFPDRFSARQFPNYSSELNVNALLLGDSALYLCASSTNTQGTEAFFGQGTRLTVV.

The rearrangement links TRBV6-1 to TRBJ2-7; D tentatively reads TRBD1 or TRBD2 (7 bases each). The CDR3 spans 13 residues. The germline V and J ends were trimmed by 7 bases and 5 bases, with 15 bases remaining between them. Germline V gene lookup returns CDR1 MNHNS and CDR2 SASEGT. The CDR3 spells CASNSQGRDEQYF. For the CDR3, the DNA is TGTGCCAGCAATTCACAGGGGAGGGACGAGCAGTACTTC.